The 13 T cell receptor beta chains in this list originate from one sample, sequenced in a study of shared clonotypes between healthy human individuals. Method: immunoSEQ multiplex PCR; TCRdb's copy keeps in-frame clones and lacks some. The sample yields about 2.4 million clones, around 94% seen once. The sample consisted of naive CD4+ T cells sorted from blood. Subset described: CD45RA+ positively selected. The source is a young man in good health.

This CDR3 reads CASSEGLAVTLGETQYF. CDR3 sequence (DNA): TGTGCCAGCAGTGAAGGGCTAGCCGTAACCCTGGGAGAGACCCAGTACTTC. This sequence joins TRBV2 and TRBJ2-5, with D tentatively TRBD2 (5 bases). In germline, CDR1 is SNHLY, CDR2 FYNNEI. Trimming removed 1 base at V and 4 bases at J, with 19 bases between. There are 17 residues in the CDR3.

This chain connects TRBV6-5 to TRBJ1-1; the D is unclear. CDR3 length equals 14 residues. Germline loops: CDR1 MNHEY, CDR2 SVGAGI. The V end was cut by 2 bases, the J end by 0 bases, with 7 bases between. The CDR3, as DNA: TGTGCCAGCAGTTACCTTAGCATGAACACTGAAGCTTTCTTT. Residues: CASSYLSMNTEAFF.

The rearrangement uses TRBV4-2 and TRBJ2-3, with D perhaps TRBD2 (5 bases). Deletions cut 0 bases from V and 6 bases from J, with 10 bases between. In germline, CDR1 is LGHNA, CDR2 YNFKEQ. This CDR3 is 14 amino acids long. Here the CDR3 reads CASSQEEVGDTQYF. The DNA for the CDR3 is TGTGCCAGCAGCCAAGAGGAGGTTGGCGATACGCAGTATTTT.

The J gene is TRBJ2-3, the V gene TRBV7-8, with D maybe TRBD1 (5 bases). V lost 0 bases to trimming and J lost 3 bases, with 19 bases between them. The CDR3 runs to 18 residues. Germline V gene data show CDR1 as SGHVS and CDR2 as FQNEAQ. CDR3 amino acids: CASSLARWGVSTTDTQYF. The CDR3 region has the DNA TGTGCCAGCAGCTTAGCGAGGTGGGGCGTCTCTACAACAGATACGCAGTATTTT.

This rearrangement joins TRBV25-1 to TRBJ2-7; D gene unclear. Trimming removed 5 bases at V and 4 bases at J, with 12 bases between. Germline CDR1 and CDR2: MGHDK and SYGVNS. This CDR3 comprises 13 residues. CDR3 sequence: CASSSLEIYEQYF. CDR3 DNA: TGTGCCAGCAGTTCGCTCGAAATTTACGAGCAGTACTTC.

The chain links TRBV28 to TRBJ2-7, with TRBD2 matching 8 bases. The V gene's germline CDR1 is MDHEN and CDR2 SYDVKM. V gave up 10 bases and J gave up 3 bases; unmatched junction bases: 11. The CDR3 is 14 residues long. Here the CDR3 reads CATTAWAGGYEQYF. The DNA of the CDR3 is TGTGCCACCACGGCTTGGGCGGGGGGCTACGAGCAGTACTTC. Drawing the rest from reference TRBV28 and TRBJ2-7, the complete variable domain is DVKVTQSSRYLVKRTGEKVFLECVQDMDHENMFWYRQDPGLGLRLIYFSYDVKMKEKGDIPEGYSVSREKKERFSLILESASTNQTSMYLCATTAWAGGYEQYFGPGTRLTVT.

CDR3 residues: CATGRTGGLSGNTIYF. The CDR3, as DNA: TGTGCCACCGGACGGACAGGGGGCTTATCTGGAAACACCATATATTTT. This chain uses TRBV28 with TRBJ1-3; 11 nucleotides align to TRBD1. Germline values: CDR1 MDHEN, CDR2 SYDVKM. The V segment lost 10 bases and the J segment 1 base; nucleotides outside the gene matches: 9. The CDR3 extends over 16 amino acids.

This clone is a singleton in its sample. V and J are TRBV6-1 and TRBJ1-6, with 7 bases that match TRBD1. V dropped 10 bases and J dropped 10; count of bases not matched to a gene: 13. The CDR3 consists of 14 residues. Germline V gene lookup returns CDR1 MNHNS and CDR2 SASEGT. The CDR3 nucleotides read TGTGCCACCGCCCCAGACAGGGTATACTCACCCCTCCACTTT. Encoded protein: CATAPDRVYSPLHF.

V usage is TRBV19 and J usage is TRBJ1-5, with TRBD1 as a possible D gene (5 bases). The CDR3 spans 13 residues. V was trimmed by 5 bases and J by 7 bases, leaving 12 bases between them. Germline values: CDR1 LNHDA, CDR2 SQIVND (reference sequence). In nucleotides, the CDR3 is TGTGCCAGTAGTGAACAGGTCGGGCAGCCCCAGCATTTT. Encoded protein: CASSEQVGQPQHF.

Only a few counts were recorded for this clone. The chain recombines TRBV30 with TRBJ1-1; D remains unclear. CDR1 is GTSNPN and CDR2 is SVGIG in the germline V gene (reference sequence). The V and J ends lost 3 bases and 3 bases respectively, with 11 bases between them. The CDR3 length is 13 residues. The CDR3 nucleotides read TGTGCCTGGAGGCCCCGAGGCGACACTGAAGCTTTCTTT. Translated: CAWRPRGDTEAFF.

For this clone: The sample contains more than one DNA sequence encoding this CDR3. The rearrangement joins TRBV7-2 to TRBJ2-7, with D uncertain. Germline V gene sequence: CDR1 SGHTA, CDR2 FQGNSA. Between the trimmed V and J ends, which lost 2 bases and 1 base, there was a span of 3 bases. CDR3 length: 12 amino acids. The CDR3 loop reads CASSLSSYEQYF. The CDR3 DNA is TGTGCCAGCAGCTTATCTTCCTACGAGCAGTACTTC.

This sequence joins TRBV2 and TRBJ1-4, with D hard to call. This CDR3 comprises 12 residues. Germline V gene data show CDR1 as SNHLY and CDR2 as FYNNEI. Trimming pared 1 base from V and 10 bases from J, leaving 7 bases between. The CDR3 DNA sequence: TGTGCCAGCAGTGAAGAGATGGGAAAACTGTTTTTT. Its protein is CASSEEMGKLFF.

This chain connects TRBV5-1 to TRBJ2-6; TRBD1 is a possible D gene (5 bases). The CDR3 loop spans 17 amino acids. The germline CDR1 and CDR2 sequences are SGHRS and YFSETQ. V was trimmed by 0 bases and J by 0 bases, leaving 10 bases between them. The CDR3 sequence is CASSLGSGISGANVLTF. CDR3 bases: TGCGCCAGCAGCTTGGGATCAGGGATCTCTGGGGCCAACGTCCTGACTTTC.